A single sample gave rise to the 19 T cell receptor beta chains below, sequenced in a study of T cell responses to AZD1222 COVID-19 vaccine. Assay used: immunoSEQ multiplex PCR; TCRdb lists only in-frame clones, some missing. Here the sample spans 84,000 or so clones, about 86% being singletons. The sample here was peripheral blood, taken on day 0 of AZD1222 vaccination. All receptors derive from an adult in good health.

This chain connects TRBV19 to TRBJ2-1; 16 bases agree with TRBD2. Trimming at V came to 6 bases and at J to 15 bases, leaving 17 bases not matched to a gene. CDR3 size: 17 residues. CDR1 and CDR2 from the germline V gene are LNHDA and SQIVND (reference sequence). CDR3 in DNA: TGTGCCAGTAGCACGGGGACCGCCGGGACTAGCGGGAGGGCCCCGTTCTTC. This gives the protein CASSTGTAGTSGRAPFF. Complete variable domain (other parts from reference TRBV19 and TRBJ2-1): DGGITQSPKYLFRKEGQNVTLSCEQNLNHDAMYWYRQDPGQGLRLIYYSQIVNDFQKGDIAEGYSVSREKKESFPLTVTSAQKNPTAFYLCASSTGTAGTSGRAPFFGPGTRLTVL.

V and J are TRBV7-8 and TRBJ1-3, with D unclear. CDR3 length equals 15 residues. V lost 1 base and J lost 3, with 10 bases in between. Germline lookup yields CDR1 SGHVS and CDR2 FQNEAQ. DNA of the CDR3: TGTGCCAGCAGCTTAGTGGGTTCTGATGGAAACACCATATATTTT. Protein product: CASSLVGSDGNTIYF.

This chain uses TRBV4-3 with TRBJ2-4, with D hard to call. Trimming shortened V by 0 bases and J by 0 bases, and 12 bases separated the two germline ends. The CDR3 sequence is 17 residues long. CDR1 and CDR2 from the germline V gene are LGHNA and YSLEER. CDR3 sequence (DNA): TGCGCCAGCAGCCAAGACGTACGTTCCTTAGCCAAAAACATTCAGTACTTC. Translated: CASSQDVRSLAKNIQYF.

The chain carries TRBV13 and TRBJ2-4, with D unresolved. The V end lost 5 bases, the J end lost 5 bases, and 13 bases lay between the germline ends. The CDR3 has 14 amino acids. In germline, CDR1 is PRHDT, CDR2 FYEKMQ (reference sequence). The CDR3 spells CASSHRAIENIQYF. CDR3 in DNA: TGTGCCAGCAGCCATAGAGCTATCGAAAACATTCAGTACTTC.

The V call is TRBV28, the J call TRBJ1-3; no firm D call. CDR1 is MDHEN, CDR2 SYDVKM, per germline. V was cut by 5 bases and J by 1 base, with 6 bases left in between. CDR3 length: 13 residues. CDR3 in DNA: TGTGCCAGCAGTCGGGGTTCTGGAAACACCATATATTTT. This gives the protein CASSRGSGNTIYF. The variable domain in full, completed from reference TRBV28 and TRBJ1-3, reads DVKVTQSSRYLVKRTGEKVFLECVQDMDHENMFWYRQDPGLGLRLIYFSYDVKMKEKGDIPEGYSVSREKKERFSLILESASTNQTSMYLCASSRGSGNTIYFGEGSWLTVV.

The chain recombines TRBV6-5 with TRBJ1-1; no firm D call. CDR1 is MNHEY and CDR2 is SVGAGI in the germline V gene. The V and J ends lost 8 bases and 7 bases respectively, with 17 bases between them. The CDR3 is made up of 13 amino acids. The DNA of the CDR3 is TGTGCCAGCCAGCGGGGTAGCAACGGTGAAGCTTTCTTT. This gives the protein CASQRGSNGEAFF.

The V gene is TRBV10-3, the J gene TRBJ2-4; D is undetermined. Trimming cost V 3 bases and J 0 bases, with 9 bases left between them. CDR3 length: 15 amino acids. The V gene's germline CDR1 is ENHRY and CDR2 SYGVKD. The CDR3 nucleotides read TGTGCCATCAGTGACTCTGGGTTAGCCAAAAACATTCAGTACTTC. This codes for CAISDSGLAKNIQYF.

The chain combines TRBV6-6 with TRBJ2-7; weak D call: TRBD1 (6 bases). The CDR3 has 14 residues. The V end was cut by 10 bases, the J end by 3 bases, with 19 bases between. Germline CDR1 MNHNY, CDR2 SVGAGI (reference sequence). This chain's CDR3 is CATTGTNRGYEQYF. CDR3 nucleotide sequence: TGTGCCACCACCGGGACAAATCGGGGCTACGAGCAGTACTTC.

The rearrangement links TRBV28 to TRBJ2-1, with unresolved D. The germline CDR1 and CDR2 sequences are MDHEN and SYDVKM. This CDR3 spans 14 amino acids. V was trimmed by 8 bases and J by 4 bases, leaving 15 bases between them. CDR3 nucleotides: TGTGCCAGCCGACCTAGTCACAAGTACAATGAGCAGTTCTTC. Translated, it gives CASRPSHKYNEQFF.

CDR3 amino acids: CASSPQTGGGYEQYF. In DNA form, the CDR3 reads TGTGCCAGCTCACCGCAAACAGGGGGCGGTTACGAGCAGTACTTC. The chain couples TRBV18 to TRBJ2-7; 9 bases match TRBD1. CDR3 length: 15 residues. The V gene's germline CDR1 is KGHSH and CDR2 LQKENI. Germline trimming cut 3 bases from V and 4 bases from J; bases unmatched to any gene: 7.

This sequence joins TRBV10-2 and TRBJ2-7, with D uncertain. The V gene's germline CDR1 is WSHSY and CDR2 SAAADI. This CDR3 is 12 amino acids long. Between the trimmed V and J ends, which lost 8 bases and 5 bases, there was a span of 13 bases. CDR3 in amino acids: CASATGRNEQYF. The CDR3 bases are TGCGCCAGCGCCACCGGACGGAACGAGCAGTACTTC.

The genes are TRBV7-2 and TRBJ2-1; tentative D call: TRBD2 (6 bases). In germline, CDR1 is SGHTA, CDR2 FQGNSA. Trimming left V 3 bases short and J 6 bases short, with 15 bases between. The CDR3 consists of 15 residues. CDR3 bases: TGTGCCAGCAGCTTGGGTCAGGGAGGTGTCAATGAGCAGTTCTTC. Its protein product is CASSLGQGGVNEQFF.

CDR3 DNA: TGTGCCATCAGCGAGAAGGGCGGTAATTCACCCCTCCACTTT. Translating gives CAISEKGGNSPLHF. This rearrangement joins TRBV10-3 to TRBJ1-6, with D unresolved. From germline, CDR1 is ENHRY and CDR2 SYGVKD. Trimming left V 6 bases short and J 6 bases short, with 12 bases between. The CDR3 sequence is 14 residues long.

By share of the sample, this clone is medium-sized (0.01 to 0.1%). The chain joins TRBV28 to TRBJ2-7; 10 bases agree with TRBD1. The V gene end was trimmed by 3 bases and the J gene end by 4 bases; junction bases not matched to a gene: 6. The CDR3 has 15 amino acids. From germline, CDR1 is MDHEN and CDR2 SYDVKM. The DNA of the CDR3 is TGTGCCAGCAGTTTCACGACAGGGGGCGATTACGAGCAGTACTTC. This sequence encodes CASSFTTGGDYEQYF.

This chain joins TRBV6-1 and TRBJ1-2, with a possible D match to TRBD1 (6 bases). V was pared by 2 bases and J by 8 bases, with 18 bases between. There are 15 residues in the CDR3. Germline lookup yields CDR1 MNHNS and CDR2 SASEGT. CDR3 protein: CASSEMILGAYGYTF. In DNA, the CDR3 is TGTGCCAGCAGTGAAATGATCTTGGGGGCGTACGGCTACACCTTC.

V gene TRBV2 combines with J gene TRBJ2-1, with 7 bases fitting TRBD1. This CDR3 contains 13 residues. J lost 7 bases, V lost 6 bases, and 6 bases had no gene match. Germline-derived CDR1 and CDR2 are SNHLY and FYNNEI. The CDR3 DNA sequence: TGTGCCAGCAGGCTGGACAGGTCGAATGAGCAGTTCTTC. Its protein product is CASRLDRSNEQFF.

The chain recombines TRBV30 with TRBJ2-1; 8 positions match TRBD1. The V gene's germline CDR1 is GTSNPN and CDR2 SVGIG (reference sequence). The CDR3 is made up of 12 amino acids. The junction had 6 bases not matched to a gene; V was cut back by 8 bases and J by 6 bases. CDR3 nucleotide sequence: TGTGCCGGGAAGGACAGGGTCAATGAGCAGTTCTTC. It yields the protein CAGKDRVNEQFF.

The V gene is TRBV7-2, the J gene TRBJ2-2; the match to TRBD2 covers 10 bases. There are 13 residues in the CDR3. The V and J ends lost 9 bases and 5 bases, in that order; junction bases with no gene match: 3. Germline V gene data show CDR1 as SGHTA and CDR2 as FQGNSA. The CDR3 nucleotides are TGTGCCAGTTCTAGCGGGGGTACCGGGGAGCTGTTTTTT. Encoded protein: CASSSGGTGELFF.

In its sample, this clone was seen a few times. J is TRBJ1-3 and V is TRBV28; a possible D gene is TRBD1 (5 bases). Per germline, CDR1 MDHEN and CDR2 SYDVKM. CDR3 length equals 15 residues. V was shortened by 3 bases and J by 0 bases, with 9 bases between the two germline ends. The CDR3 bases are TGTGCCAGCAGTTTCCGACAGACCTCTGGAAACACCATATATTTT. It is translated as CASSFRQTSGNTIYF.